These T cell receptor beta chains were read from a single sample in a study of OX40 agonist ivuxolimab in advanced cancers. The protocol was immunoSEQ multiplex PCR, while the TCRdb copy is restricted to in-frame clones and leaves out a portion. This table holds roughly 61,000 clones, 87% found once. Sample: CD4+ or CD8+ T cells sorted from blood, taken in a trial of the OX40 agonist ivuxolimab. The origin of the receptors is an adult with an advanced solid tumor such as melanoma, head and neck, liver or kidney cancer. Each CDR3 is given with its conserved first and last residue. D genes are given only for firm matches. The listing skips clone size in some rows; elsewhere it reads once, few, many or a size class.

clone_size,cdr3_length,j_call,d_call,v_call,cdr3_aa,cdr3_nt
once,13,TRBJ2-7,.,TRBV5-1,CASSPLGSYEQYF,TGCGCCAGCAGCCCTCTCGGATCCTACGAGCAGTACTTC
.,14,TRBJ2-1,TRBD2,TRBV5-8,CASSLGGGRDEQFF,TGTGCCAGCAGCCTGGGCGGGGGAAGGGATGAGCAGTTCTTC
once,12,TRBJ1-4,.,TRBV29-1,CSVKRGGEKLFF,TGCAGCGTTAAGAGGGGTGGAGAAAAACTGTTTTTT
.,15,TRBJ1-2,TRBD1,TRBV11-2,CASSFNQGGSYGYTF,TGTGCCAGCAGCTTCAACCAGGGGGGCAGCTATGGCTACACCTTC
.,12,TRBJ1-1,TRBD1,TRBV19,CASGDRNTEAFF,TGTGCCAGTGGGGACAGGAACACTGAAGCTTTCTTT
.,16,TRBJ2-3,.,TRBV7-8,CASSQRLDPLGDTQYF,TGTGCCAGCAGCCAACGTCTCGATCCGCTGGGGGATACGCAGTATTTT
.,17,TRBJ2-3,TRBD1,TRBV5-1,CASSWGQGTTSTDTQYF,TGCGCCAGCAGCTGGGGACAGGGGACTACTAGCACAGATACGCAGTATTTT
.,15,TRBJ1-4,TRBD1,TRBV5-6,CASSPSGQGSEKLFF,TGTGCCAGCAGTCCATCGGGACAGGGAAGTGAAAAACTGTTTTTT
.,15,TRBJ2-1,.,TRBV27,CASSSPGAFYNEQFF,TGTGCCAGCAGTTCCCCGGGGGCCTTCTACAATGAGCAGTTCTTC
.,16,TRBJ2-1,.,TRBV27,CASSFIPGTPTGRQFF,TGTGCCAGCAGCTTTATACCCGGGACTCCTACCGGTCGGCAGTTCTTC
.,17,TRBJ2-7,.,TRBV10-3,CAISEGLAFSNSYEQYF,TGTGCCATCAGTGAAGGGCTAGCTTTTTCAAATTCCTACGAGCAGTACTTC
few,13,TRBJ1-2,TRBD1,TRBV11-1,CASSRTGLYGYTF,TGTGCCAGCAGCCGGACAGGCCTCTATGGCTACACCTTC
.,17,TRBJ2-1,.,TRBV7-2,CASSLLGHLWTYNEQFF,TGTGCCAGCAGCTTATTGGGCCACCTGTGGACCTACAATGAGCAGTTCTTC
.,15,TRBJ1-4,TRBD1,TRBV5-1,CASSPNTGGEGKLFF,TGCGCCAGCAGCCCAAATACAGGGGGCGAGGGAAAACTGTTTTTT
.,15,TRBJ2-2,.,TRBV28,CASSSDRYEGGELFF,TGTGCCAGCAGTTCGGACAGATACGAGGGCGGGGAGCTGTTTTTT
.,14,TRBJ1-1,TRBD1,TRBV14,CASSQRTGGTEAFF,TGTGCCAGCAGCCAGCGGACAGGGGGCACTGAAGCTTTCTTT
.,15,TRBJ1-1,.,TRBV7-9,CASSFARTVATEAFF,TGTGCCAGCAGCTTTGCTAGGACAGTAGCCACTGAAGCTTTCTTT
.,13,TRBJ2-5,.,TRBV19,CASGSGPQETQYF,TGTGCCAGTGGCTCCGGGCCCCAAGAGACCCAGTACTTC
.,14,TRBJ1-2,.,TRBV28,CASIRPEGNYGYTF,TGTGCCAGCATACGACCGGAGGGTAACTATGGCTACACCTTC
.,13,TRBJ1-2,.,TRBV19,CASYSRANYGYTF,TGTGCCAGTTACAGTAGGGCCAACTATGGCTACACCTTC
.,12,TRBJ1-4,TRBD1,TRBV30,CASGQGEKKLFF,TGTGCCTCAGGACAGGGCGAGAAAAAACTGTTTTTT
.,17,TRBJ1-4,TRBD1,TRBV9,CASSPAPGTGDNEKLFF,TGTGCCAGCAGCCCCGCTCCAGGGACAGGAGATAATGAAAAACTGTTTTTT
once,17,TRBJ2-2,TRBD2,TRBV30,CAWSVLISGVRTGELFF,TGTGCCTGGAGTGTACTGATTAGCGGGGTGAGAACCGGGGAGCTGTTTTTT
.,17,TRBJ1-1,.,TRBV5-1,CASSLTSTQTTHTEAFF,TGCGCCAGCAGCCTCACGAGCACACAAACTACCCACACTGAAGCTTTCTTT
.,17,TRBJ1-5,TRBD1,TRBV28,CASSSPTGAGSNQPQHF,TGTGCCAGCAGTTCTCCGACAGGGGCAGGGAGCAATCAGCCCCAGCATTTT
.,13,TRBJ2-1,.,TRBV29-1,CSVANPGRNEQFF,TGCAGCGTGGCTAACCCGGGGAGGAATGAGCAGTTCTTC
.,14,TRBJ2-7,.,TRBV19,CASSTRGGAGEQYF,TGTGCCAGTAGTACCCGTGGGGGGGCCGGGGAGCAGTACTTC
.,15,TRBJ2-1,TRBD2,TRBV5-6,CASSLAGLGYNEQFF,TGTGCCAGCAGCTTGGCCGGACTAGGCTACAATGAGCAGTTCTTC
.,13,TRBJ2-3,.,TRBV6-5,CASSYSRVDTQYF,TGTGCCAGCAGTTACTCCCGGGTAGATACGCAGTATTTT
.,15,TRBJ2-7,.,TRBV9,CASSGRSRDGYEQYF,TGTGCCAGCAGTGGGAGATCGCGGGACGGCTACGAGCAGTACTTC
.,14,TRBJ1-6,.,TRBV30,CAWSRSSYNSPLHF,TGTGCCTGGAGTCGGAGCTCCTATAATTCACCCCTCCACTTT